Presented here are 9 T cell receptor beta chains from one specimen sequenced in a study of a mutant IDH1 vaccine in newly diagnosed glioma (dated by TCRdb to 2020 to 2023). Interpreted using the paper, the time point label stands for: baseline, week 1 (first vaccination visit). The treatment or condition label, read with the paper, signifies: pre-vaccination baseline after standard-of-care therapy. The library was built by means of the immunoSEQ multiplex PCR assay. TCRdb mirrors the immuneACCESS table, restricted to in-frame sequences. Some clones are absent from its copies; in checked studies, under half trace to an unresolved V gene, and the reason for the others is unknown. The sample contains approximately 36,000 clones, around 80% of them found a single time. The ten biggest clones cover 7% to 10% of the sample. Sequencing was performed on PBMCs, taken from a glioma patient treated with radiotherapy, temozolomide or both. The receptors derive from a man in his forties with glioma. Some clones in this sample may be carry-over from other donors' samples.

The chain links TRBV10-1 to TRBJ1-6, with D uncertain. Per the germline V gene, CDR1 is WNHNN and CDR2 is SYGVQD (reference sequence). The CDR3 covers 14 residues. V was pared by 6 bases and J by 7 bases, with 13 bases between. The CDR3 nucleotides are TGCGCCAGCAGCAGCGGAACTAAGAATTCACCCCTCCACTTT. Protein sequence: CASSSGTKNSPLHF.

The V and J genes are TRBV11-2 and TRBJ2-7; possibly TRBD2 for D (7 bases). The CDR3 covers 16 residues. In germline, CDR1 is SGHAT, CDR2 FQNNGV. The V and J ends lost 5 bases and 0 bases respectively, with 17 bases between them. The CDR3 sequence is CASSLFDGGASYEQYF. The CDR3 DNA follows: TGTGCCAGCAGCCTCTTCGATGGGGGGGCCTCCTACGAGCAGTACTTC.

The chain joins TRBV7-9 to TRBJ1-6, with D possibly matching TRBD1 (5 bases). Trimming removed 3 bases from V and 13 bases from J, with 10 bases in between. This CDR3 is 12 amino acids long. From germline, CDR1 is SEHNR and CDR2 FQNEAQ (reference sequence). The CDR3 here is CASSLSGAPLHF. The CDR3 DNA sequence: TGTGCCAGCAGCTTGAGCGGGGCGCCCCTCCACTTT. The full variable domain, in which reference TRBV7-9 and TRBJ1-6 provide the parts outside the CDR3, is DTGVSQNPRHKITKRGQNVTFRCDPISEHNRLYWYRQTLGQGPEFLTYFQNEAQLEKSRLLSDRFSAERPKGSFSTLEIQRTEQGDSAMYLCASSLSGAPLHFGNGTRLTVT.

The chain employs TRBV7-2 and TRBJ2-2, with D perhaps given as TRBD1 or TRBD2 (5 bases each). Deletions cut 4 bases from V and 7 bases from J, with 13 bases between. The CDR3 loop spans 14 amino acids. CDR1 and CDR2 (germline): SGHTA, FQGNSA. Here the CDR3 reads CASSSGGTVGELFF. CDR3 bases: TGTGCCAGCAGCTCTGGGGGAACGGTCGGGGAGCTGTTTTTT.

Written as DNA, the CDR3 is TGCGCCAGCAGCCTAGGGGGCGATGGTCAGCCCCAGCATTTT. This codes for CASSLGGDGQPQHF. This chain joins TRBV5-1 and TRBJ1-5; 7 nucleotides match TRBD1. V was clipped by 4 bases and J by 6 bases; unmatched bases: 7. The length of the CDR3 is 14 residues. The germline gives CDR1 SGHRS, CDR2 YFSETQ.

The V and J genes are TRBV9 and TRBJ2-2; D is possibly TRBD1 (6 bases). This CDR3 comprises 13 residues. Germline lookup yields CDR1 SGDLS and CDR2 YYNGEE. V was pared by 3 bases and J by 6 bases, with 9 bases between. CDR3 region: CASSGRGPGELFF. Written as DNA, the CDR3 is TGTGCCAGCAGCGGCAGGGGTCCCGGGGAGCTGTTTTTT. Full variable domain (rest looked up from reference TRBV9 and TRBJ2-2): DSGVTQTPKHLITATGQRVTLRCSPRSGDLSVYWYQQSLDQGLQFLIQYYNGEERAKGNILERFSAQQFPDLHSELNLSSLELGDSALYFCASSGRGPGELFFGEGSRLTVL.

The chain has TRBV4-3 and TRBJ2-7, with TRBD2 matching 9 bases. The CDR3 extends over 14 amino acids. The germline V gene has CDR1 LGHNA and CDR2 YSLEER. V lost 4 bases and J lost 5; bases outside the gene matches: 6. This CDR3 reads CASSLGLAEDEQYF. The CDR3 nucleotides read TGCGCCAGCAGCCTGGGACTAGCAGAGGACGAGCAGTACTTC.

The V gene is TRBV7-8, the J gene TRBJ1-5; D unresolved. V gave up 3 bases and J gave up 2 bases, with 11 bases separating them. Germline values: CDR1 SGHVS, CDR2 FQNEAQ. The CDR3 has 15 amino acids. The CDR3 nucleotides are TGTGCCAGCAGCTTTCTGCGGCAGGGCAATCAGCCCCAGCATTTT. Residues: CASSFLRQGNQPQHF.

This clone was picked up a small number of times. CDR3 nucleotides: TGTGCCAGCAGCGATACAGGGAACACTGAAGCTTTCTTT. Its protein product is CASSDTGNTEAFF. The chain uses TRBV9 and TRBJ1-1, with TRBD1 as a possible D gene (5 bases). In germline, CDR1 is SGDLS, CDR2 YYNGEE. V lost 3 bases to trimming and J lost 1 base, with 7 bases between them. There are 13 residues in the CDR3.